This T cell receptor (beta chain) was sequenced for a study of identical twins. TCRdb ran MiXCR on the 5' RACE reads and lists one entry per CDR3 protein. Among about 390,000 distinct CDR3 sequences, roughly 9% were seen once, and the ten largest hold more than 8%. The length of the CDR3 is 16 residues. V gave up 8 bases and J gave up 7 bases; unmatched junction bases: 18. Germline CDR1 and CDR2: SEHNR and FQNEAQ (reference sequence). The sample comprised naive T cells sorted from blood. The gene calls are TRBV7-9 and TRBJ2-5; 8 nucleotides agree with TRBD1. This TCR was sampled from a woman aged 45 to 65 in good health. This CDR3 reads CASGDRGLRTFATQYF. As DNA, the CDR3 is TGTGCCAGCGGCGACAGGGGTCTAAGGACGTTCGCGACCCAGTACTTC.